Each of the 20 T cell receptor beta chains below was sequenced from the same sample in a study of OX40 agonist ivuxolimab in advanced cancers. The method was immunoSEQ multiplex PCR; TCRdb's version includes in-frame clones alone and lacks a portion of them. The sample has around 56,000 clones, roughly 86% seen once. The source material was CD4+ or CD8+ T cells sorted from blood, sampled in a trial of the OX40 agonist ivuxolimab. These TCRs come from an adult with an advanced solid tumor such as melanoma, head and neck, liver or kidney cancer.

In nucleotides, the CDR3 is TGTGCCAGCGGGGGGACGGGAGAGCAGTTCTTC. This encodes CASGGTGEQFF. J is TRBJ2-1 and V is TRBV9, with a weak D call TRBD2 (6 bases). The V end was cut by 7 bases, the J end by 10 bases, with 12 bases between. CDR3 length: 11 amino acids. The germline gives CDR1 SGDLS, CDR2 YYNGEE.

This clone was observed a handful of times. As DNA, the CDR3 is TGTGCCAGCAGCCCGAGTGAAGGGCTGTACGAGCAGTACGTC. It specifies CASSPSEGLYEQYV. The rearrangement uses TRBV7-9 and TRBJ2-7; D remains ambiguous. V dropped 5 bases and J dropped 4 bases, with 15 bases sitting between them. The CDR3 extends over 14 amino acids. Germline CDR1 is SEHNR and CDR2 is FQNEAQ (reference sequence).

CDR3 bases: TGTGCCAGCAGCCCAGAGGTCGACAGGGAGTATGGAAACACCATATATTTT. The encoded protein is CASSPEVDREYGNTIYF. J is TRBJ1-3 and V is TRBV7-3; 7 nucleotides agree with TRBD1. Germline-derived CDR1 and CDR2 are SGHTA and FQGTGA. J gave up 3 bases and V 5 bases, and 13 bases lay outside the gene matches. The CDR3 length is 17 residues.

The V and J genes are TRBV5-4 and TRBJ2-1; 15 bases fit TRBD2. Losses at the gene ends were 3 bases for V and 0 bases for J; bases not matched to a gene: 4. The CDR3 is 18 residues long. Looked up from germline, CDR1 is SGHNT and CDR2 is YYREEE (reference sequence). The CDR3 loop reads CASSSGLAGGPSYNEQFF. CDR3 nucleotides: TGTGCCAGCAGCTCCGGACTAGCGGGAGGGCCCTCCTACAATGAGCAGTTCTTC.

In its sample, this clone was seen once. The CDR3 DNA reads TGTGCCAGCAACCCGGGCAGGGGGGCGTACGAGCAGTACGTC. It codes for CASNPGRGAYEQYV. J is TRBJ2-7 and V is TRBV6-1, with a possible D match to TRBD1 (7 bases). The CDR3 is 14 amino acids. Looked up from germline, CDR1 is MNHNS and CDR2 is SASEGT. V lost 7 bases and J lost 4, with 17 bases in between.

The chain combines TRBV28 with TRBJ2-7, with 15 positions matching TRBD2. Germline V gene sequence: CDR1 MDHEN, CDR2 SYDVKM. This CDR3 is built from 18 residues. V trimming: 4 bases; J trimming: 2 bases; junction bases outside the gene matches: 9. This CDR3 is CASSSPRWTSGRAYEQYF. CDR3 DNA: TGTGCCAGCAGTTCACCCCGCTGGACTAGCGGGAGGGCCTACGAGCAGTACTTC.

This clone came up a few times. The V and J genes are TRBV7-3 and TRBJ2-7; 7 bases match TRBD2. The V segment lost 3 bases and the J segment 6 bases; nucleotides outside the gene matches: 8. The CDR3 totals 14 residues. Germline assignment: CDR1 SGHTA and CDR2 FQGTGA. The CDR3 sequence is CASSFGGSGAEQYF. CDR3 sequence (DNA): TGTGCCAGCAGCTTCGGCGGGAGTGGCGCCGAGCAGTACTTC.

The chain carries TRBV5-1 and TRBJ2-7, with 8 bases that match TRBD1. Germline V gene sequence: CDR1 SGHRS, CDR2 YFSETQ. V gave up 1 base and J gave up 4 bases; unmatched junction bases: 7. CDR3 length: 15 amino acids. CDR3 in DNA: TGCGCCAGCAGCTTGTCGGCAGGGGGCGGGTACGAGCAGTACTTC. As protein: CASSLSAGGGYEQYF. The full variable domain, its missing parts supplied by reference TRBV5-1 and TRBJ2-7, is KAGVTQTPRYLIKTRGQQVTLSCSPISGHRSVSWYQQTPGQGLQFLFEYFSETQRNKGNFPGRFSGRQFSNSRSEMNVSTLELGDSALYLCASSLSAGGGYEQYFGPGTRLTVT.

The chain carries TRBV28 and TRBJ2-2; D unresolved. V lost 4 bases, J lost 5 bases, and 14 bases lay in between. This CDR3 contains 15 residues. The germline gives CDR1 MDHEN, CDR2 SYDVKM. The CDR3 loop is CASSSSPTQTGELFF. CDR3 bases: TGTGCCAGCAGTTCTTCCCCCACTCAGACCGGGGAGCTGTTTTTT.

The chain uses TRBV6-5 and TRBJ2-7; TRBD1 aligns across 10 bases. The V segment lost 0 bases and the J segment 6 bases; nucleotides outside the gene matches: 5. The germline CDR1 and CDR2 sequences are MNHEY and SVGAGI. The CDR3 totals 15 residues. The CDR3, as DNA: TGTGCCAGCAGTTACTCGGGACAGGGGAGCGGCGAGCAGTACTTC. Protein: CASSYSGQGSGEQYF.

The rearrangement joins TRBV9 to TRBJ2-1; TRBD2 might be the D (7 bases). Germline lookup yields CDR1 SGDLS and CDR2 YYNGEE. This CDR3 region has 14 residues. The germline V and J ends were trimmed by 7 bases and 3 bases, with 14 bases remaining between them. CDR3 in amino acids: CASGRGADYNEQFF. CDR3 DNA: TGTGCCAGCGGACGGGGGGCGGACTACAATGAGCAGTTCTTC.

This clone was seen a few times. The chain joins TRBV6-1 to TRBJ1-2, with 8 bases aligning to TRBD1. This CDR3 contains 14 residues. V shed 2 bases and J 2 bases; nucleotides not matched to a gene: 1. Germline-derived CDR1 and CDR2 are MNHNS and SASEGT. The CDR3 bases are TGTGCCAGCAGTGAACACAGGGGGAACTATGGCTACACCTTC. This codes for CASSEHRGNYGYTF.

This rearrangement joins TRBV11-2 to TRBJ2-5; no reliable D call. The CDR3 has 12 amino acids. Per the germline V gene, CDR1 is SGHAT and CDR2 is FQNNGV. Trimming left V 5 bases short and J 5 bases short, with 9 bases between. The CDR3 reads CASSVEWETQYF. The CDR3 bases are TGTGCCAGCAGCGTCGAGTGGGAGACCCAGTACTTC.

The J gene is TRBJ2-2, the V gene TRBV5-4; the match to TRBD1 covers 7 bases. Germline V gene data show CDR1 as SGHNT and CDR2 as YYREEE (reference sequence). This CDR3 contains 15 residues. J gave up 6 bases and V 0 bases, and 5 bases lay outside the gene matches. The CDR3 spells CASSLGDRVPGELFF. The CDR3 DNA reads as TGTGCCAGCAGCTTGGGAGACAGGGTACCCGGGGAGCTGTTTTTT.

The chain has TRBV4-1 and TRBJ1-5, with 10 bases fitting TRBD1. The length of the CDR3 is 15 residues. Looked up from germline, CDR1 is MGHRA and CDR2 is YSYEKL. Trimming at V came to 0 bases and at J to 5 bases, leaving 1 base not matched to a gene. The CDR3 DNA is TGCGCCAGCAGCCAAGAGGACAGGGGGTATCAGCCCCAGCATTTT. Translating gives CASSQEDRGYQPQHF.

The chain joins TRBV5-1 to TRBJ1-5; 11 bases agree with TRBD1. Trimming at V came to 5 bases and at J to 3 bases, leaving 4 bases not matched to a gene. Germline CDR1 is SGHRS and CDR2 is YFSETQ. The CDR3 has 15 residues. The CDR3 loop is CASRSGQGANQPQHF. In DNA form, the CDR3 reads TGCGCCAGCAGATCTGGACAGGGGGCCAATCAGCCCCAGCATTTT. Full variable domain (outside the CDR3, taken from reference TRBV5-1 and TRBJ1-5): KAGVTQTPRYLIKTRGQQVTLSCSPISGHRSVSWYQQTPGQGLQFLFEYFSETQRNKGNFPGRFSGRQFSNSRSEMNVSTLELGDSALYLCASRSGQGANQPQHFGDGTRLSIL.

Here the CDR3 reads CASNLTQRGNWYEQYF. The CDR3 DNA sequence: TGTGCCAGCAACCTTACCCAGCGCGGGAATTGGTACGAGCAGTACTTC. The chain links TRBV7-2 to TRBJ2-7; maybe TRBD2 (6 bases). The germline gives CDR1 SGHTA, CDR2 FQGNSA. This CDR3 is built from 16 residues. The V end lost 7 bases, the J end lost 4 bases, and 23 bases lay between the germline ends.

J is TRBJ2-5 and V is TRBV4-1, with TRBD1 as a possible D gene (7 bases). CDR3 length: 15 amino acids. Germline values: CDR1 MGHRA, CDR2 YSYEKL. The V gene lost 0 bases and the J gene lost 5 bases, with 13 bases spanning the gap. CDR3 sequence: CASSQDGGGPETQYF. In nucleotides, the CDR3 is TGCGCCAGCAGCCAAGATGGAGGGGGCCCCGAGACCCAGTACTTC.

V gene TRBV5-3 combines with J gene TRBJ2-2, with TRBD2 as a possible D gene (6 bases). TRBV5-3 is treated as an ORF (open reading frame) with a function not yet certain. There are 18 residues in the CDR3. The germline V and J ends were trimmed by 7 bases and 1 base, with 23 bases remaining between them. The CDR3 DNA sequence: TGTGCCAGAGTTCCCCTTACTAGCAGGAAGGAGAACACCGGGGAGCTGTTTTTT. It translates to CARVPLTSRKENTGELFF.

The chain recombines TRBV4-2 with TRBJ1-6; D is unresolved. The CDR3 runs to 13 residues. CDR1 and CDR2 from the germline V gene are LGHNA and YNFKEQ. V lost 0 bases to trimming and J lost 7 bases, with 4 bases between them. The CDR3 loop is CASSQEANSPLHF. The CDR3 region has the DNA TGTGCCAGCAGCCAAGAAGCGAATTCACCCCTCCACTTT.